This TCR beta chain appears in the sequencing data of a study of T cells in localized non-small cell lung cancer. General study results and limits: Greater T cell density in blood accompanied longer overall survival. It remains possible that heterogeneity exists, since only one tumor region was sequenced. Uninvolved adjacent lung had more T cell clonality than any other tissue, topping tumor. Adjacent lung tissue had a median roughly 62 of the top 100 clones found in the tumor.

As for this clone: Its antigen is undetermined.

With 5 bases removed from V and 5 bases from J, the gap between germline ends came to 16 bases. CDR1 and CDR2 from the germline V gene are SGHTA and FQGNSA. The CDR3 extends over 15 amino acids. Libraries were prepared by immunoSEQ multiplex PCR; TCRdb keeps only in-frame clonotypes and omits some of them. The table lists roughly 71,000 clones, less than 90% of them singletons. The specimen comprised peripheral blood, sampled before any cancer treatment. J is TRBJ1-5 and V is TRBV7-2; no clear D gene. The receptor comes from a male donor older than 55 with stage III squamous cell lung carcinoma. This CDR3 reads CASSPQSRLHQPQHF. CDR3 in DNA: TGTGCCAGCAGCCCACAGTCCAGACTCCATCAGCCCCAGCATTTT.